Below are 2 T cell receptor beta chains sequenced from a single sample in a study of CD8+ T cells in alopecia areata. RNA, once extracted, was reverse transcribed into cDNA for use as the sequencing template. TCRdb's copy holds only in-frame clones and misses some; the assay was immunoSEQ multiplex PCR. The sample has 150,000 or so clones, 75% to 90% seen once. The source was CD8+ T cells sorted from blood, collected at week 0. The origin of the receptors is a human donor with alopecia areata.

The CDR3 protein is CASSVDSSLAQYF. Written as DNA, the CDR3 is TGTGCCAGCAGCGTAGATTCCTCCTTAGCCCAGTACTTC. The chain links TRBV9 to TRBJ2-5; D is unresolved. The CDR3 consists of 13 residues. Trimming pared 0 bases from V and 9 bases from J, leaving 12 bases between. Germline-derived CDR1 and CDR2 are SGDLS and YYNGEE.

V and J are TRBV4-2 and TRBJ2-2; D may be TRBD1 or TRBD2 (6 bases each). The germline CDR1 and CDR2 sequences are LGHNA and YNFKEQ. Trimming stripped 0 bases from V and 6 bases from J, with 14 bases between. This CDR3 is 16 amino acids long. CDR3 in DNA: TGTGCCAGCAGCCAAGATGAGGGGGAGGCCGCCGGGGAGCTGTTTTTT. Encoded protein: CASSQDEGEAAGELFF.